This T cell receptor beta chain was profiled in a study of tumor-infiltrating lymphocytes in primary liver carcinoma. Study at large: Patients' primary liver carcinoma was surgically resected. Measuring about 4.2 to 11 cm across, the tumors were staged as T1-T3 N0M0.

The CDR3 runs 14 residues. Germline V lookup: CDR1 MDHEN, CDR2 SYDVKM. V lost 5 bases, J lost 3 bases, and 6 bases stayed unmatched. Study outcomes and limitations: Bulk unsorted samples prevented comparison of CD4+ and CD8+ repertoires.

The authors made TCR beta cDNA from 400 to 600 ng total RNA with a constant-region primer. For TCR beta, libraries were produced by three nested multiplex PCR rounds using slightly modified ARM-PCR. TRBV1-TRBV30 forward primers and a C-beta reverse primer were used in the first two PCR rounds, which each ran for 9 to 10 cycles. Using its own MiXCR run on the multiplex PCR reads, TCRdb lists one record per CDR3 protein. The sample holds about 330,000 distinct CDR3 sequences, less than 70% seen once. RNA was extracted from whole blood without cell sorting, alongside germline DNA. In its sample, this clonotype was seen a few times. Its cognate antigen is unknown.

The sequence derives from a man aged 35-49 years with primary liver carcinoma and hepatitis B virus infection. Sequenced material: peripheral blood. This rearrangement joins TRBV28 to TRBJ2-7; TRBD1 aligns across 8 bases. This CDR3 reads CASSPWTGIYEQYF. The CDR3 coding sequence is TGTGCCAGCAGTCCGTGGACAGGGATCTACGAGCAGTACTTC.